The clone carrying this T cell receptor beta chain was recorded at least ten times. The CDR3 has 15 residues. Unmatched junction bases numbered 9, after V lost 8 bases and J lost 2 bases. These data come from a study of T cell repertoires in cytomegalovirus infection. TCRdb called the reads again in MiXCR, with one record for every CDR3 protein. The table records 200,000 to 300,000 distinct CDR3 sequences, 9% to 15% of them present only once. The chain carries TRBV12-3 or TRBV12-4 and TRBJ2-3; 8 bases agree with TRBD2. The source is a human donor in good health (CMV status not recorded). Some clones in this sample may be carry-over from other donors' samples. Input material: PBMCs. This CDR3 is CASGRASGFTDTQYF. The CDR3 DNA reads as TGTGCCAGCGGCCGGGCTAGCGGGTTCACAGATACGCAGTATTTT.